Below, 28 T cell receptor beta chains from the same sample are listed, as sequenced in a study of human T cells and chemical hapten exposure. Time point here: patch test 1, 2 weeks after DPC sensitization. The sample's treatment: therapeutic diphenylcyclopropenone sensitization with weekly scalp DPC. TCRdb analysed the RACE reads with MiXCR anew, one entry per CDR3 protein. Here the sample spans under 150,000 distinct CDR3 sequences, 9.5% to 13% being singletons. This specimen was whole blood, taken in connection with sensitization to the hapten diphenylcyclopropenone (DPC). These receptors came from a woman aged 50 to 60 with alopecia areata. Some clones in this sample may be carry-over from other donors' samples.

The chain has TRBV7-9 and TRBJ2-2; 10 nucleotides line up with TRBD2. CDR3 length: 16 residues. The J segment lost 2 bases and the V segment lost 1 base, leaving 1 base of the junction unmatched. The germline gives CDR1 SEHNR, CDR2 FQNEAQ (reference sequence). DNA of the CDR3: TGTGCCAGCAGCTTAGAACTAGCGGGAAACACCGGGGAGCTGTTTTTT. Encoded protein: CASSLELAGNTGELFF. Full variable domain (outside the CDR3, taken from reference TRBV7-9 and TRBJ2-2): DTGVSQNPRHKITKRGQNVTFRCDPISEHNRLYWYRQTLGQGPEFLTYFQNEAQLEKSRLLSDRFSAERPKGSFSTLEIQRTEQGDSAMYLCASSLELAGNTGELFFGEGSRLTVL.

This chain uses TRBV7-9 with TRBJ2-7, with a weak D call TRBD1 (6 bases). V was shortened by 5 bases and J by 2 bases, with 10 bases between the two germline ends. There are 13 residues in the CDR3. Germline CDR1 and CDR2: SEHNR and FQNEAQ (reference sequence). The CDR3 coding sequence is TGTGCCAGCAGCCGAAGGGACACCTACGAGCAGTACTTC. As protein: CASSRRDTYEQYF.

This clonotype was seen only a few times. Here the CDR3 reads CASSLAVNSYEQYF. The DNA of the CDR3 is TGTGCCAGCAGCTTAGCGGTGAACAGCTACGAGCAGTACTTC. V is TRBV7-2 and J is TRBJ2-7; no reliable D call. Trimming cost V 0 bases and J 3 bases, with 9 bases left between them. The CDR3 sequence is 14 residues long. Germline lookup yields CDR1 SGHTA and CDR2 FQGNSA.

This clonotype was detected once. The chain uses TRBV7-9 and TRBJ1-1, with D possibly matching TRBD1 (5 bases). V lost 2 bases, J lost 0 bases, and 10 bases lay in between. The CDR3 totals 15 residues. Germline CDR1 and CDR2: SEHNR and FQNEAQ (reference sequence). Here the CDR3 reads CASSLQGKLNTEAFF. CDR3 in DNA: TGTGCCAGCAGCTTACAGGGAAAATTGAACACTGAAGCTTTCTTT.

This clonotype was seen more than once but under ten times. The chain carries TRBV10-1 and TRBJ2-1; 10 positions match TRBD2. CDR1 is WNHNN and CDR2 is SYGVQD in the germline V gene (reference sequence). J gave up 8 bases and V 4 bases, and 8 bases lay outside the gene matches. The CDR3 is 15 amino acids. The CDR3 region has the DNA TGCGCCAGCAGTGTTTGGGCTAGCGGGGGCTATGAGCAGTTCTTC. Encoded protein: CASSVWASGGYEQFF.

In this sample, this clonotype turned up many times. The chain links TRBV10-3 to TRBJ1-1, with 7 bases fitting TRBD1. There are 16 residues in the CDR3. Unmatched junction bases numbered 6, after V lost 0 bases and J lost 2 bases. Germline values: CDR1 ENHRY, CDR2 SYGVKD. The CDR3 DNA follows: TGTGCCATCAGTGAGTCGGCCCACAGGGGAAACACTGAAGCTTTCTTT. This codes for CAISESAHRGNTEAFF.

The V gene is TRBV6-2 or TRBV6-3, the J gene TRBJ1-1; 7 bases align to TRBD1. Trimming took 4 bases from V and 4 from J; bases not matched to a gene: 3. This CDR3 is built from 13 residues. From germline, CDR1 is MNHEY and CDR2 SVGEGT. This CDR3 is CASSLTGFTEAFF. CDR3 nucleotide sequence: TGTGCCAGCAGTTTGACAGGGTTCACTGAAGCTTTCTTT.

This CDR3 reads CASSPGQGLIYEQYF. DNA of the CDR3: TGTGCCAGCAGCCCGGGGCAGGGGCTAATCTACGAGCAGTACTTC. This sequence joins TRBV6-2 or TRBV6-3 and TRBJ2-7; weak D call: TRBD1 (6 bases). V lost 6 bases to trimming and J lost 3 bases, with 18 bases between them. CDR1 is MNHEY, CDR2 SVGEGT, per germline. The CDR3 has 15 residues.

In its sample, this clonotype was seen a few times. V is TRBV7-9 and J is TRBJ1-2; 9 nucleotides align to TRBD1. With 5 bases clipped from V and 2 bases from J, the junction kept 9 bases outside the gene matches. CDR1 is SEHNR and CDR2 is FQNEAQ in the germline V gene (reference sequence). The CDR3 is 16 residues long. DNA of the CDR3: TGTGCCAGCAGCGTTACAGGGGGCGTAAGGAACTATGGCTACACCTTC. Translated, it gives CASSVTGGVRNYGYTF.

This clonotype came up many times. Here the CDR3 reads CASSELTSGGGYTF. The CDR3 DNA reads TGTGCCAGCAGCGAGCTAACATCAGGTGGTGGCTACACCTTC. The chain joins TRBV3-1 to TRBJ1-2; D is unclear. Germline assignment: CDR1 LGHDT and CDR2 YNNKEL (reference sequence). V was trimmed by 5 bases and J by 7 bases, leaving 17 bases between them. CDR3 size: 14 residues.

This clonotype was picked up a small number of times. V and J are TRBV7-2 and TRBJ2-3, with 7 bases matching TRBD2. J lost 5 bases, V lost 10 bases, and 9 bases had no gene match. Germline V gene lookup returns CDR1 SGHTA and CDR2 FQGNSA. The CDR3 is 13 residues long. The CDR3, as DNA: TGTGCCACTACTCCCGGCGGGGGAGATACGCAGTATTTT. Protein sequence: CATTPGGGDTQYF.

This chain links TRBV5-4 with TRBJ2-2; a weak D match, TRBD2 (6 bases). V lost 5 bases to trimming and J lost 4 bases, with 18 bases between them. The CDR3 contains 16 residues. Germline-derived CDR1 and CDR2 are SGHNT and YYREEE (reference sequence). CDR3: CASSFGGPQVTGELFF. The CDR3 DNA sequence: TGTGCCAGCAGTTTCGGGGGACCCCAGGTCACCGGGGAGCTGTTTTTT.

This clonotype was counted ten times or more. V and J are TRBV20-1 and TRBJ2-4; D uncertain. V dropped 4 bases and J dropped 0 bases, with 10 bases sitting between them. CDR1 DFQATT and CDR2 SNEGSKA come from the germline V gene (reference sequence). The CDR3 is 14 amino acids. The CDR3 DNA sequence: TGCAGTGCTATACGACTTCTAGCCAAAAACATTCAGTACTTC. It translates to CSAIRLLAKNIQYF.

This clonotype appeared a few times. This sequence joins TRBV7-2 and TRBJ1-1; TRBD1 might be the D (5 bases). The germline V and J ends were trimmed by 7 bases and 8 bases, with 11 bases remaining between them. The CDR3 totals 11 residues. Germline values: CDR1 SGHTA, CDR2 FQGNSA. This CDR3 reads CASNIRQEAFF. Written as DNA, the CDR3 is TGTGCCAGCAACATTAGACAGGAAGCTTTCTTT.

The rearrangement uses TRBV10-3 and TRBJ1-4; TRBD1 aligns across 7 bases. From germline, CDR1 is ENHRY and CDR2 SYGVKD. The CDR3 has 14 residues. J was trimmed by 8 bases and V by 3 bases; bases with no gene match: 6. CDR3 sequence reads: CAISDRDRAEKLFF. In DNA form, the CDR3 reads TGTGCCATCAGTGACCGGGACAGAGCCGAAAAACTGTTTTTT.

This clonotype came up many times. This chain connects TRBV27 to TRBJ2-2, with D unresolved. The CDR3 extends over 13 amino acids. In germline, CDR1 is MNHEY, CDR2 SMNVEV (reference sequence). V dropped 3 bases and J dropped 5 bases, with 7 bases sitting between them. CDR3 in amino acids: CASSFLRTGELFF. CDR3 DNA: TGTGCCAGCAGTTTCTTAAGAACCGGGGAGCTGTTTTTT.

This clonotype was observed at least ten times. The rearrangement links TRBV6-4 to TRBJ1-1; 9 positions agree with TRBD1. CDR1 and CDR2 (germline): MRHNA, SNTAGT. V lost 6 bases, J lost 4 bases, and 9 bases stayed unmatched. The CDR3 spans 15 residues. CDR3 nucleotides: TGTGCCAGCAGCGTCGAGGGACAGGGAGCCACTGAAGCTTTCTTT. Translation: CASSVEGQGATEAFF.

This clonotype showed up just a few times. V is TRBV24-1 and J is TRBJ2-5; D is undetermined. Germline lookup yields CDR1 KGHDR and CDR2 SFDVKD. The CDR3 is 13 residues long. V lost 2 bases, J lost 0 bases, and 3 bases lay in between. In DNA form, the CDR3 reads TGTGCCACCAGTGATTCGTACCAAGAGACCCAGTACTTC. This codes for CATSDSYQETQYF.

This clonotype was picked up a small number of times. The V and J genes are TRBV6-5 and TRBJ1-2; 9 positions match TRBD1. CDR1 is MNHEY and CDR2 is SVGAGI in the germline V gene. CDR3 size: 13 residues. V was clipped by 5 bases and J by 8 bases; unmatched bases: 6. The CDR3 sequence is CASSPRTGDGYTF. In DNA form, the CDR3 reads TGTGCCAGCAGTCCGAGGACAGGGGACGGCTACACCTTC.

The chain recombines TRBV28 with TRBJ2-7; a weak D match, TRBD2 (6 bases). Germline lookup yields CDR1 MDHEN and CDR2 SYDVKM. CDR3 length equals 17 residues. Deletions cut 3 bases from V and 1 base from J, with 19 bases between. The CDR3 loop reads CASSFSTGGLMSYEQYF. In nucleotides, the CDR3 is TGTGCCAGCAGTTTCTCGACCGGGGGACTTATGTCCTACGAGCAGTACTTC.

Note on this clonotype: A read error may be the cause here, since a much bigger clone is one base away. The CDR3 sequence: CASGLAGGIDTQYF. The CDR3 bases are TGTGCCAGCGGACTAGCGGGGGGTATAGATACGCAGTATTTT. The J gene is TRBJ2-3, the V gene TRBV27; 14 bases align to TRBD2. Per germline, CDR1 MNHEY and CDR2 SMNVEV (reference sequence). Unmatched junction bases numbered 3, after V lost 8 bases and J lost 5 bases. The CDR3 length is 14 residues.

The chain links TRBV12-3 or TRBV12-4 to TRBJ2-3; TRBD1 aligns across 9 bases. V lost 6 bases, J lost 2 bases, and 6 bases stayed unmatched. This CDR3 comprises 15 residues. The CDR3 protein is CASSHGQGNTDTQYF. For the CDR3, the DNA is TGTGCCAGCAGCCACGGACAGGGGAACACAGATACGCAGTATTTT.

In this sample, this clonotype turned up many times. The genes are TRBV28 and TRBJ1-6, with D hard to call. This CDR3 contains 15 residues. Trimming stripped 5 bases from V and 7 bases from J, with 15 bases between. Per germline, CDR1 MDHEN and CDR2 SYDVKM. CDR3 nucleotides: TGTGCCAGCAGTCCCCCGGGAGGGAGGAATTCACCCCTCCACTTT. It codes for CASSPPGGRNSPLHF.

This clonotype showed up just a few times. The genes are TRBV4-3 and TRBJ1-6, with TRBD1 as a possible D gene (6 bases). Germline assignment: CDR1 LGHNA and CDR2 YSLEER. V was cut by 2 bases and J by 5 bases, with 22 bases left in between. The CDR3 runs to 19 residues. The CDR3: CASSQRWEEGEIDNSPLHF. In DNA, the CDR3 is TGCGCCAGCAGCCAACGATGGGAGGAGGGGGAAATTGATAATTCACCCCTCCACTTT.

This clonotype was counted many times. The chain uses TRBV6-1 and TRBJ2-7; D is undetermined. The V gene lost 4 bases and the J gene lost 3 bases, with 10 bases spanning the gap. CDR1 and CDR2 from the germline V gene are MNHNS and SASEGT. CDR3 length: 13 amino acids. CDR3 protein: CASSGWANYEQYF. The DNA for the CDR3 is TGTGCCAGCAGTGGTTGGGCTAACTACGAGCAGTACTTC.

The table lists this clonotype with a few counts. This chain joins TRBV4-1 and TRBJ2-1, with D possibly being TRBD2 (5 bases). This CDR3 contains 12 residues. The germline V and J ends were trimmed by 1 base and 10 bases, with 8 bases remaining between them. Per germline, CDR1 MGHRA and CDR2 YSYEKL. CDR3 nucleotides: TGCGCCAGCAGCCAAGGGACGGGGGAGCAGTTCTTC. This codes for CASSQGTGEQFF.

This clonotype was observed a handful of times. This sequence joins TRBV20-1 and TRBJ1-6, with 12 bases lining up with TRBD1. The V and J ends lost 5 bases and 10 bases, in that order; junction bases with no gene match: 12. This CDR3 contains 16 residues. Germline V gene sequence: CDR1 DFQATT, CDR2 SNEGSKA (reference sequence). This CDR3 reads CSAQHPGQGAGSPLHF. In nucleotides, the CDR3 is TGCAGTGCTCAACACCCGGGACAGGGGGCAGGATCACCCCTCCACTTT.

CDR3 sequence: CASSPRLEWGNTEAFF. CDR3 coding DNA: TGTGCCAGCTCACCACGGTTGGAGTGGGGGAACACTGAAGCTTTCTTT. The V call is TRBV18, the J call TRBJ1-1; no reliable D call. This CDR3 region has 16 residues. Germline V gene lookup returns CDR1 KGHSH and CDR2 LQKENI. V lost 1 base, J lost 1 base, and 13 bases lay in between.